Listed here are 21 T cell receptor beta chains from one sample, sequenced in a study of blood T cells in healthy people across ages. The authors ran a second PCR of roughly 6 to 12 cycles using a sample-barcoded 5' primer and a J-beta primer mix. TCRdb reanalysed the 5' RACE reads using MiXCR and keeps one entry per CDR3 protein. The profile shows roughly 1,000,000 distinct CDR3 sequences, under 30% of them singletons. This sample was also put to use in a study of T cells of mothers and their children.

The sample taken for sequencing was blood. These receptors all come from a girl aged 2 to 9 in good health.

This clonotype was observed a handful of times. This chain joins TRBV12-3 or TRBV12-4 and TRBJ1-4; D gene ambiguous. V gave up 3 bases and J gave up 12 bases, with 14 bases separating them. CDR3 size: 13 residues. CDR3 in DNA: TGTGCCAGCAGTTTTTCTCTGGGCAGCCAACTGTTTTTT. Protein product: CASSFSLGSQLFF.

This clonotype was observed at least ten times. The V and J genes are TRBV4-1 and TRBJ2-5; D is perhaps TRBD1 (5 bases). In germline, CDR1 is MGHRA, CDR2 YSYEKL. V was trimmed by 2 bases and J by 4 bases, leaving 8 bases between them. CDR3 size: 13 residues. The CDR3 spells CASSQLQGETQYF. The CDR3 DNA reads as TGCGCCAGCAGCCAACTTCAGGGAGAGACCCAGTACTTC.

This clonotype was counted only a few times. The J gene is TRBJ1-1, the V gene TRBV20-1; maybe TRBD1 (5 bases). V dropped 3 bases and J dropped 5 bases, with 13 bases sitting between them. Germline V gene sequence: CDR1 DFQATT, CDR2 SNEGSKA (reference sequence). This CDR3 has 13 residues. DNA for the CDR3: TGCAGTGCTAGTTTCCGGGGCGAGACTGAAGCTTTCTTT. Its protein is CSASFRGETEAFF.

The chain recombines TRBV11-2 with TRBJ2-7, with a tentative D call TRBD1 (5 bases). Germline lookup yields CDR1 SGHAT and CDR2 FQNNGV. The CDR3 sequence is 19 residues long. Trimming took off 0 bases at V and 2 bases at J, with 23 bases between the two ends. CDR3 residues: CASSLDYSSRTMKPYEQYF. The CDR3 DNA is TGTGCCAGCAGCTTAGATTATTCATCGAGGACAATGAAGCCCTACGAGCAGTACTTC.

This clonotype was seen a handful of times. This chain uses TRBV7-2 with TRBJ2-3, with 12 bases aligning to TRBD2. Trimming at V came to 3 bases and at J to 3 bases, leaving 10 bases not matched to a gene. The CDR3 is 18 residues long. From germline, CDR1 is SGHTA and CDR2 FQGNSA. CDR3 protein: CASSFSSGGGSITDTQYF. In DNA form, the CDR3 reads TGTGCCAGCAGCTTCTCTAGCGGGGGGGGATCAATTACAGATACGCAGTATTTT. The complete variable domain, with remaining parts taken from reference TRBV7-2 and TRBJ2-3, reads GAGVSQSPSNKVTEKGKDVELRCDPISGHTALYWYRQSLGQGLEFLIYFQGNSAPDKSGLPSDRFSAERTGGSVSTLTIQRTQQEDSAVYLCASSFSSGGGSITDTQYFGPGTRLTVL.

The V call is TRBV24-1, the J call TRBJ1-5; D is undetermined. Germline V gives CDR1 KGHDR, CDR2 SFDVKD. The CDR3 spans 15 residues. V lost 3 bases to trimming and J lost 5 bases, with 13 bases between them. The CDR3 nucleotides read TGTGCCACCAGTGATCCCCTGAGGCCCCATCAGCCCCAGCATTTT. Encoded protein: CATSDPLRPHQPQHF.

The table lists this clonotype with a few counts. The rearrangement links TRBV12-3 or TRBV12-4 to TRBJ2-7; tentatively, D is TRBD1 or TRBD2 (6 bases each). The CDR3 has 14 residues. V lost 3 bases, J lost 5 bases, and 14 bases lay in between. The CDR3 DNA reads TGTGCCAGCAGTTTGGAGGGGGGAATTAACGAGCAGTACTTC. Its protein product is CASSLEGGINEQYF.

The gene calls are TRBV20-1 and TRBJ2-1, with a possible D match to TRBD2 (5 bases). Gene TRBJ2-5 matches the end of the DNA better, so the J call may be wrong. Per germline, CDR1 DFQATT and CDR2 SNEGSKA (reference sequence). This CDR3 is 11 amino acids long. DNA of the CDR3: TGCAGTGCTAGAGACGAGGGGACCCAGTACTTC. Translating gives CSARDEGTQYF.

The rearrangement joins TRBV29-1 to TRBJ2-5; possibly TRBD1 for D (5 bases). With the DNA end fitting TRBJ2-7 better, the J assignment may be wrong. The CDR3 runs to 12 residues. Germline V lookup: CDR1 SQVTM, CDR2 ANQGSEA. The chain's CDR3 is CSVRTSTYEQYF. CDR3 sequence (DNA): TGCAGCGTTAGGACATCAACCTACGAGCAGTACTTC.

The rearrangement joins TRBV20-1 to TRBJ2-3; 9 bases are a match to TRBD1. V was pared by 5 bases and J by 3 bases, with 6 bases of the junction left unmatched. Germline assignment: CDR1 DFQATT and CDR2 SNEGSKA (reference sequence). CDR3 length: 14 residues. The CDR3 sequence is CSARTGDATDTQYF. CDR3 coding DNA: TGCAGTGCTCGGACAGGGGATGCAACAGATACGCAGTATTTT.

This clonotype was counted a few times. The J gene is TRBJ1-4, the V gene TRBV7-9; no clear D. Germline V lookup: CDR1 SEHNR, CDR2 FQNEAQ (reference sequence). CDR3 length equals 13 residues. The ends were cut back, 5 bases at V and 3 bases at J, with 7 bases in the middle. CDR3 amino acids: CASSPSSNEKLFF. The CDR3 bases are TGTGCCAGCAGCCCAAGTTCTAATGAAAAACTGTTTTTT.

This sequence joins TRBV20-1 and TRBJ1-2, with D maybe TRBD1 (5 bases). The V gene lost 5 bases and the J gene lost 4 bases, with 17 bases spanning the gap. The germline V gene has CDR1 DFQATT and CDR2 SNEGSKA (reference sequence). The CDR3 is 14 residues long. The CDR3 DNA reads as TGCAGTGCTTCCCGGGAGACAGCCCGCTATGGCTACACCTTC. Amino acid sequence: CSASRETARYGYTF.

In its sample, this clonotype was seen a few times. The V call is TRBV4-1, the J call TRBJ1-1; D call uncertain. Germline CDR1 and CDR2: MGHRA and YSYEKL. The CDR3 runs 14 residues. Trimming removed 4 bases at V and 2 bases at J, with 11 bases between. The chain's CDR3 is CASSPTNGNTEAFF. The CDR3 coding sequence is TGCGCCAGCAGCCCAACCAACGGCAACACTGAAGCTTTCTTT.

This chain connects TRBV7-2 to TRBJ1-1; D call uncertain. Trimming removed 3 bases at V and 11 bases at J, with 10 bases between. The CDR3 consists of 11 residues. Germline V lookup: CDR1 SGHTA, CDR2 FQGNSA. For the CDR3, the DNA is TGTGCCAGCAGCTTGACCACTCGTGCTTTCTTT. Translation: CASSLTTRAFF. Using reference TRBV7-2 and TRBJ1-1 for the parts outside the CDR3, the full variable domain is GAGVSQSPSNKVTEKGKDVELRCDPISGHTALYWYRQSLGQGLEFLIYFQGNSAPDKSGLPSDRFSAERTGGSVSTLTIQRTQQEDSAVYLCASSLTTRAFFGQGTRLTVV.

V and J are TRBV29-1 and TRBJ1-2, with D hard to call. The CDR3 contains 12 residues. V was cut by 5 bases and J by 7 bases, with 14 bases left in between. Germline loops: CDR1 SQVTM, CDR2 ANQGSEA. The CDR3 loop is CSVLPRVGGYTF. The CDR3 bases are TGCAGCGTTCTCCCGAGGGTCGGTGGCTACACCTTC.

V is TRBV12-3 or TRBV12-4 and J is TRBJ2-5; D tentatively fits TRBD1 or TRBD2 (6 bases each). This CDR3 contains 15 residues. V lost 6 bases to trimming and J lost 5 bases, with 19 bases between them. CDR3 DNA: TGTGCCAGCAGCTCCTCCGGGGGCCGGAGGGAGACCCAGTACTTC. The encoded protein is CASSSSGGRRETQYF.

This chain connects TRBV5-1 to TRBJ1-4; D not resolved. With 0 bases removed from V and 6 bases from J, the gap between germline ends came to 9 bases. Germline CDR1 SGHRS, CDR2 YFSETQ. The CDR3 has 14 amino acids. The CDR3 region has the DNA TGCGCCAGCAGCTTGGGTGGAGAATATGAAAAACTGTTTTTT. This gives the protein CASSLGGEYEKLFF. The entire variable domain, with the rest obtained from reference TRBV5-1 and TRBJ1-4, is as follows: KAGVTQTPRYLIKTRGQQVTLSCSPISGHRSVSWYQQTPGQGLQFLFEYFSETQRNKGNFPGRFSGRQFSNSRSEMNVSTLELGDSALYLCASSLGGEYEKLFFGSGTQLSVL.

This chain links TRBV12-3 or TRBV12-4 with TRBJ2-1; TRBD2 aligns across 9 bases. With the DNA end fitting TRBJ2-5 better, the J assignment may be wrong. The CDR3 has 20 residues. Here the CDR3 DNA reads TGTGCCAGCAGCTTTAGAAGTTGGGCTAGCGGGGAGCAAGGCCAAGAGACCCAGTACTTC. Amino acids: CASSFRSWASGEQGQETQYF.

This clonotype came up a few times. The chain joins TRBV29-1 to TRBJ2-7; 7 nucleotides align to TRBD2. The CDR3 loop spans 12 amino acids. Germline trimming cut 7 bases from V and 3 bases from J; bases unmatched to any gene: 6. Germline V lookup: CDR1 SQVTM, CDR2 ANQGSEA. The CDR3 here is CSARGEGYEQYF. In DNA, the CDR3 is TGCAGCGCCCGGGGGGAAGGCTACGAGCAGTACTTC.

This clonotype was seen a few times. J is TRBJ1-1 and V is TRBV5-6; a possible D gene is TRBD1 (6 bases). Germline CDR1 is SGHDT and CDR2 is YYEEEE. The V end lost 4 bases, the J end lost 9 bases, and 22 bases lay between the germline ends. The CDR3 length is 15 residues. For the CDR3, the DNA is TGTGCCAGCAGCCGCGGATTTAGGGAGGGGGAGAAAGCTTTCTTT. It encodes CASSRGFREGEKAFF.

This clonotype appeared once. V is TRBV5-1 and J is TRBJ2-1; the D gene could be TRBD1 or TRBD2 (6 bases each). The germline V gene encodes CDR1 SGHRS and CDR2 YFSETQ. The CDR3 contains 14 residues. V gave up 2 bases and J gave up 7 bases, with 13 bases separating them. The CDR3 reads CASSFEGEDNEQFF. As DNA, the CDR3 is TGCGCCAGCAGCTTCGAGGGGGAGGATAATGAGCAGTTCTTC.